One and the same sample provided the 19 T cell receptor beta chains below, sequenced in a study of tumor-infiltrating lymphocytes in oesophageal squamous cell carcinoma. TCRdb re-called the PCR reads through MiXCR, storing one row per CDR3 protein. The sample records fewer than 11,000 distinct CDR3 sequences, roughly 50% being singletons. The sequencing input was esophageal tumor tissue. The receptors stem from a female donor with esophageal squamous cell carcinoma.

The chain uses TRBV5-6 and TRBJ2-3; D tentatively fits TRBD1 or TRBD2 (5 bases each). V was trimmed by 0 bases and J by 10 bases, leaving 15 bases between them. CDR3 length equals 14 residues. The germline V gene encodes CDR1 SGHDT and CDR2 YYEEEE. The CDR3 sequence is CASSLAPMGVAQYF. The CDR3 DNA follows: TGTGCCAGCAGCTTGGCCCCTATGGGGGTGGCGCAGTATTTT.

The CDR3 DNA reads as TGTGCCAGCAGTTACCGCACTAGCGGGGGGTACAATGAGCAGTTCTTC. Translating gives CASSYRTSGGYNEQFF. The V call is TRBV6-6, the J call TRBJ2-3; 12 positions agree with TRBD2. The J call may not be correct, given that the DNA end is closer to TRBJ2-1. Germline V lookup: CDR1 MNHNY, CDR2 SVGAGI (reference sequence). The CDR3 contains 16 residues.

A remark on this clonotype: This CDR3 is missing its conserved last phenylalanine or tryptophan, likely due to a read error. The DNA is left out, because the CDR3 cannot be placed on it with certainty; the CDR3 is given as TCRdb lists it. This chain connects TRBV7-2 to TRBJ2-3. Per the germline V gene, CDR1 is SGHTA and CDR2 is FQGNSA. The CDR3 adds up to 14 amino acids, both ends counted. CDR3 amino acids: CASSLASSYEQYFG.

The CDR3 loop reads CASGLVHEETQYF. CDR3 sequence (DNA): TGTGCTAGTGGTTTGGTACATGAAGAGACCCAGTACTTC. The chain carries TRBV12-5 and TRBJ1-1; D call uncertain. The J call is doubtful: the DNA matches TRBJ2-5 better. CDR1 LGHNT and CDR2 FRNRAP come from the germline V gene. This CDR3 region has 13 residues.

This clonotype was detected only a few times. CDR3 sequence: CASSGKGAIFTQYF. The CDR3, as DNA: TGTGCCAGCAGCGGGAAGGGGGCAATATTTACGCAGTATTTT. The chain joins TRBV7-2 to TRBJ2-3, with 7 bases that match TRBD1. The CDR3 is 14 amino acids. CDR1 and CDR2 from the germline V gene are SGHTA and FQGNSA. V lost 5 bases, J lost 8 bases, and 10 bases stayed unmatched.

This clonotype was counted only a few times. The genes are TRBV7-8 and TRBJ2-3; TRBD1 or TRBD2 may be the D gene (5 bases each). The J call may be wrong; the DNA end is better matched by TRBJ2-1. From germline, CDR1 is SGHVS and CDR2 FQNEAQ. The CDR3 totals 12 residues. This CDR3 reads CASSPARGEQFF. The CDR3 coding sequence is TGTGCCAGCAGCCCAGCGAGGGGTGAGCAGTTCTTC.

The chain recombines TRBV5-3 with TRBJ2-7; D perhaps matches TRBD1 (5 bases). TRBV5-3 is noted as an ORF with a role that remains uncertain. The CDR3 runs 15 residues. V was clipped by 8 bases and J by 5 bases, with 23 bases between them. For the CDR3, the DNA is TGTGCCAGCAGCCCTTCGGGCAGGGTTGGTAACGAGCAGTACTTC. This encodes CASSPSGRVGNEQYF.

This clonotype was seen ten or more times. The rearrangement links TRBV27 to TRBJ2-1; perhaps TRBD1 as D (5 bases). The J call could be wrong; TRBJ2-7 is a better fit for the DNA end. The length of the CDR3 is 13 residues. From germline, CDR1 is MNHEY and CDR2 SMNVEV (reference sequence). Here the CDR3 reads CASTDTYYNEQYF. The CDR3 DNA follows: TGTGCCAGCACGGACACCTACTACAATGAGCAGTACTTC.

CDR3 loop: CASSLGSAYSYNEQFF. In DNA, the CDR3 is TGTGCCAGCAGCTTAGGATCGGCATATTCCTACAATGAGCAGTTCTTC. The V gene is TRBV7-6, the J gene TRBJ2-1; D gene ambiguous. This CDR3 region has 16 residues. V dropped 1 base and J dropped 1 base, with 11 bases sitting between them. Germline values: CDR1 SGHVS, CDR2 FNYEAQ.

This clonotype ranks as medium-sized. J is TRBJ2-7 and V is TRBV7-2, with TRBD2 identical over 9 bases. The junction had 7 bases not matched to a gene; V was cut back by 0 bases and J by 4 bases. CDR3 size: 16 residues. Per the germline V gene, CDR1 is SGHTA and CDR2 is FQGNSA. The CDR3 loop reads CASSLAGGRVLYEQYF. The CDR3 DNA follows: TGTGCCAGCAGCTTAGCGGGCGGGAGGGTCCTATACGAGCAGTACTTC.

The J gene is TRBJ2-2, the V gene TRBV7-8; D unresolved. The V gene's germline CDR1 is SGHVS and CDR2 FQNEAQ. Trimming took 1 base from V and 6 from J, leaving 15 bases between them. This CDR3 has 16 amino acids. CDR3 bases: TGTGCCAGCAGCTTAGTCGGGTTAGCTGGCGCCGGGGAGCTGTTTTTT. Translated: CASSLVGLAGAGELFF. Together with reference TRBV7-8 and TRBJ2-2, the CDR3 gives the full variable domain: GAGVSQSPRYKVAKRGQDVALRCDPISGHVSLFWYQQALGQGPEFLTYFQNEAQLDKSGLPSDRFFAERPEGSVSTLKIQRTQQEDSAVYLCASSLVGLAGAGELFFGEGSRLTVL.

The V call is TRBV7-4, the J call TRBJ2-1; tentatively, D is TRBD1 (6 bases). Per the germline V gene, CDR1 is SGHVT and CDR2 is SQSDAQ. V shed 5 bases and J shed 7 bases, with 21 bases lying between them. The CDR3 contains 16 residues. DNA for the CDR3: TGTGCCAGCAGCCCAGGGGAGAGGGGCGCAGGGAATGAGCAGTTCTTC. It yields the protein CASSPGERGAGNEQFF.

The rearrangement joins TRBV7-9 to TRBJ2-1; D perhaps matches TRBD2 (5 bases). The J call is uncertain, as TRBJ2-7 better fits the DNA end. Germline V gene data show CDR1 as SEHNR and CDR2 as FQNEAQ (reference sequence). CDR3 size: 14 residues. CDR3 sequence: CASSPGSVTYEQYF. CDR3 nucleotides: TGTGCCAGCAGCCCCGGTAGCGTTACCTACGAGCAGTACTTC.

The J gene is TRBJ1-1, the V gene TRBV6-9; TRBD1 matches at 11 bases. The CDR3 runs 16 residues. Losses at the gene ends were 2 bases for V and 5 bases for J; bases not matched to a gene: 7. Germline V gene lookup returns CDR1 MNHGY and CDR2 SVAAGI. The CDR3 reads CASSYRTGGLSTEAFF. The CDR3 DNA is TGTGCCAGCAGTTATCGGACAGGGGGCTTGAGTACTGAAGCTTTCTTT.

CDR3 nucleotide sequence: TGTGCCAGCAGCTTAGCTTGGACAGGGGAAGATGGCTACACCTTC. This encodes CASSLAWTGEDGYTF. This sequence joins TRBV7-4 and TRBJ1-2; 9 nucleotides match TRBD1. The CDR3 runs to 15 residues. The germline V gene encodes CDR1 SGHVT and CDR2 SQSDAQ. The V segment lost 0 bases and the J segment 6 bases; nucleotides outside the gene matches: 5. The full variable domain, completed using reference TRBV7-4 and TRBJ1-2, is GAGVSQSPRYKVAKRGRDVALRCDSISGHVTLYWYRQTLGQGSEVLTYSQSDAQRDKSGRPSGRFSAERPERSVSTLKIQRTEQGDSAVYLCASSLAWTGEDGYTFGSGTRLTVV.

The chain has TRBV24-1 and TRBJ2-3, with TRBD1 identical over 7 bases. TRBJ2-1 matches the DNA end more closely, so the J call is doubtful. Germline lookup yields CDR1 KGHDR and CDR2 SFDVKD. This CDR3 region has 16 residues. DNA for the CDR3: TGTGCCACCAGTGACCAGACGACAGGGTCCTACAATGAGCAGTTCTTC. Encoded protein: CATSDQTTGSYNEQFF.

V is TRBV11-2 and J is TRBJ1-3; D may be TRBD1 (5 bases). The CDR3 runs 17 residues. Trimming cost V 4 bases and J 0 bases, with 16 bases left between them. CDR1 SGHAT and CDR2 FQNNGV come from the germline V gene. The CDR3 nucleotides read TGTGCCAGCAGCTCCCGTCCCACACAGGACTCTGGAAACACCATATATTTT. This encodes CASSSRPTQDSGNTIYF.

This clonotype was recorded many times. This may arise from a read error, as a much more abundant clone is one base away. The chain has TRBV24-1 and TRBJ2-7; 12 bases line up with TRBD2. Germline CDR1 and CDR2: KGHDR and SFDVKD. The CDR3 has 16 residues. The CDR3 is CATGDTGLAGRNEQYF. The CDR3, as DNA: TGTGCCACCGGTGATACCGGACTAGCGGGGCGCAATGAGCAGTACTTC.

This sequence joins TRBV7-2 and TRBJ2-5, with D tentatively TRBD2 (6 bases). The J call is doubtful: the DNA matches TRBJ2-7 better. The CDR3 runs to 14 residues. CDR1 and CDR2 (germline): SGHTA, FQGNSA. The CDR3 DNA is TGTGCCAGCAGCTTATTTGCGGGAAACTACGAGCAGTACTTC. This sequence encodes CASSLFAGNYEQYF.